The present entry profiles one TCR beta chain with its context. Its antigen remains unknown. This entry is derived from a study of blood T cells in healthy people across ages. The amount of total RNA extracted per sample was at least 5.5 micrograms. Study conclusions and caveats: Among T cells, TCR beta diversity per million cells dropped roughly linearly as age rose.

A J-beta primer mix and a sample-barcoded 5' primer were used in a second PCR of roughly 7 to 12 cycles. Every cDNA molecule bore a tag from a template-switch adaptor containing 12 random nucleotides. TCRdb re-called the 5' RACE reads through MiXCR, storing one row per CDR3 protein. Of over 700,000 distinct CDR3 sequences in the sample, roughly 25% were seen once. CDR1 and CDR2 (germline): SGHDN, FVKESK. V lost 0 bases, J lost 3 bases, and 15 bases lay in between. The CDR3 extends over 16 amino acids. A further study also used this sample, focusing on T cells of mothers and their children. That study adds: The search for persistent microchimeric T cell clones detected none.

The receptor was derived from a boy aged 5-17 years in good health. This chain uses TRBV14 with TRBJ2-7; no clear D. The sequenced material came from blood. The chain's CDR3 is CASSQDSVGSNYEQYF. In nucleotides, the CDR3 is TGTGCCAGCAGCCAAGATTCAGTGGGCAGTAACTACGAGCAGTACTTC.